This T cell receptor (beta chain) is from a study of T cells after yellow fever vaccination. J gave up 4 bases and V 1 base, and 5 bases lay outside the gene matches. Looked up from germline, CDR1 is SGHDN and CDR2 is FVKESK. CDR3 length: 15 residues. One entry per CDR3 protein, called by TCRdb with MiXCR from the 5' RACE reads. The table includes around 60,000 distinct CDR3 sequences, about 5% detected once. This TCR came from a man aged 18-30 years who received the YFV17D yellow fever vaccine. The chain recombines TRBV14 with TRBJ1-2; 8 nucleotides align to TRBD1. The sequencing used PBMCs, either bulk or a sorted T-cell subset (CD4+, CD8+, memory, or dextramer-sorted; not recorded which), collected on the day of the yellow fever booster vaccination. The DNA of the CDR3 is TGTGCCAGCAGCCAAGGACAGGGGTTCTTCTATGGCTACACCTTC. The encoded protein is CASSQGQGFFYGYTF. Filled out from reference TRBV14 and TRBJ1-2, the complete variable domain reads EAGVTQFPSHSVIEKGQTVTLRCDPISGHDNLYWYRRVMGKEIKFLLHFVKESKQDESGMPNNRFLAERTGGTYSTLKVQPAELEDSGVYFCASSQGQGFFYGYTFGSGTRLTVV.